What follows is one T cell receptor beta chain and its context. This sample is drawn from a study of blood T cell repertoires in COVID-19. The germline V gene has CDR1 LNHDA and CDR2 SQIVND (reference sequence). V dropped 5 bases and J dropped 6 bases, with 17 bases sitting between them. The CDR3 is 15 residues long. Assay used: immunoSEQ multiplex PCR; TCRdb lists only in-frame clones, some missing. The sample has 160,000 or so clones; about 88% are singletons. Sequencing input: peripheral blood. This sequence originates from a woman aged 70-85 years with acute or convalescent COVID-19. The chain joins TRBV19 to TRBJ1-3; tentative D call: TRBD1 (6 bases). In DNA form, the CDR3 reads TGTGCCAGTAGTGCCCGCCGGGACATACAAAACACCATATATTTT. This sequence encodes CASSARRDIQNTIYF.